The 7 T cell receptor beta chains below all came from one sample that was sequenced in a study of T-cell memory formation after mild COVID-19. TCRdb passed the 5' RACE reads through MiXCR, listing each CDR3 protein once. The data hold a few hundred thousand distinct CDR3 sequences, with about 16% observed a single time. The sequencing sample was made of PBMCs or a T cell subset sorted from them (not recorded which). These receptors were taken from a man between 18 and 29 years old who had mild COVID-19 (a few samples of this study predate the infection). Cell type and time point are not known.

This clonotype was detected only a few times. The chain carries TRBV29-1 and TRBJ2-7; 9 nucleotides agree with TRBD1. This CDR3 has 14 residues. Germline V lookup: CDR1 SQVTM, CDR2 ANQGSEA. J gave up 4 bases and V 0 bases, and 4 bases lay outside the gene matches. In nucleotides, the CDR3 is TGCAGCGTTGAAGAACAGGGGGCGGGATACGAGCAGTACTTC. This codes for CSVEEQGAGYEQYF.

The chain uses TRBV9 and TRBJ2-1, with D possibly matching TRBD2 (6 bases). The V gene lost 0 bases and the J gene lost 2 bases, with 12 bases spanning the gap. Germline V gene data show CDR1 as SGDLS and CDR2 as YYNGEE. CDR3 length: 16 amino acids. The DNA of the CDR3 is TGTGCCAGCAGCGTAGTTTTGGGGGGTGCCTACAATGAGCAGTTCTTC. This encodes CASSVVLGGAYNEQFF.

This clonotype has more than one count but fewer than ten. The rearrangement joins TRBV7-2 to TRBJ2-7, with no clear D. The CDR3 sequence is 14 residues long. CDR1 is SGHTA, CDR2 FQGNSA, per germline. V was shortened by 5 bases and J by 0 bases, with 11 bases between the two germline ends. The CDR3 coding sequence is TGTGCCAGCAGCCCAGGACGTGGCTCCTACGAGCAGTACTTC. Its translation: CASSPGRGSYEQYF.

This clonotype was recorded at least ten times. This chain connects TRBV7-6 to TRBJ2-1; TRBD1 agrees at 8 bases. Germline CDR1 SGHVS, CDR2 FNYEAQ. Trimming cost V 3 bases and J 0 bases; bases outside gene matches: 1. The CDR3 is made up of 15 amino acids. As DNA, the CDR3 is TGTGCCAGCAGCTTCGGACAGGGCTCCTACAATGAGCAGTTCTTC. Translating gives CASSFGQGSYNEQFF.

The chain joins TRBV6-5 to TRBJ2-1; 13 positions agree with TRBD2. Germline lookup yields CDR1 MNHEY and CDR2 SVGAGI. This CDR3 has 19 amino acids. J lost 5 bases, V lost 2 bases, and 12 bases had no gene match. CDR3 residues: CASSYMITSGGVDHNEQFF. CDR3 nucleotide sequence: TGTGCCAGCAGTTACATGATTACTAGCGGGGGGGTTGACCACAATGAGCAGTTCTTC.

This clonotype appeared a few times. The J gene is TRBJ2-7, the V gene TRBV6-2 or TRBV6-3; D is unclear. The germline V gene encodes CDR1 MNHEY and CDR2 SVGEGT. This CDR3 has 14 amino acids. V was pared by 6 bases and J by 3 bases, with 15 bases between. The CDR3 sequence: CASSFAGPGYEQYV. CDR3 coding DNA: TGTGCCAGCAGCTTCGCCGGACCGGGCTACGAGCAGTACGTC.

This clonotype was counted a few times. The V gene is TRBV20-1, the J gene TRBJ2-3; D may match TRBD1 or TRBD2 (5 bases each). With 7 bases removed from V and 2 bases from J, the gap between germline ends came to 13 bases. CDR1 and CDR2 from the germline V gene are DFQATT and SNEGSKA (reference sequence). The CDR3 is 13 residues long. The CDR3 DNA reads TGCAGTGGGCCGGGGCCTAACACAGATACGCAGTATTTT. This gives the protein CSGPGPNTDTQYF.